This T cell receptor (beta chain) was profiled in a study of blood T cell repertoires in COVID-19. Overall study context: Sites across the United States, Italy and Spain contributed samples from acute and convalescent COVID-19.

Per the study methods: Amplification from reference gene primers served as the basis for estimated nucleated cell counts. TCRdb's copy holds only in-frame clones and misses some; the assay was immunoSEQ multiplex PCR. V and J calls and clone size follow that table, whereas D and trimming were derived from the DNA. The sample contains tens of thousands of clones, about 86% of which appear only once. The source is a human donor in a cohort sampled during active COVID-19. The sample was peripheral blood.

The CDR3 sequence: CAWSQLSYTGELFF. CDR3 nucleotide sequence: TGTGCCTGGAGTCAACTATCCTACACCGGGGAGCTGTTTTTT. This sequence joins TRBV30 and TRBJ2-2, with D unresolved. Germline assignment: CDR1 GTSNPN and CDR2 SVGIG (reference sequence). V lost 2 bases, J lost 3 bases, and 10 bases lay in between. The CDR3 is 14 amino acids.